The clone carrying this T cell receptor beta chain was picked up many times. Its antigen is unknown. The data belong to a study of T-cell reconstitution after alpha-beta-depleted transplantation in children. Study-level findings and limits: A year post-transplant, T-cell counts and diversity derived mostly from newly produced T cells. Several hundred expanded graft clones reportedly gave rise to the alpha-beta T cells present about two months after transplant. For some patients, TCRbeta diversity was high at day 60 because of recipient T cells and thymic progenitors that survived.

The CDR3 sequence is 15 residues long. CDR1 is WSHSY, CDR2 SAAADI, per germline. The V end lost 0 bases, the J end lost 2 bases, and 7 bases lay between the germline ends. Construction of the TCRbeta library involved unique molecular identifiers. TCRdb processed the PCR reads anew with MiXCR; each CDR3 protein has one entry. This table holds a few hundred thousand distinct CDR3 sequences, around 10% found once. This chain joins TRBV10-2 and TRBJ2-2; D remains unclear. This clonotype originated in a male patient aged 2 to 10 who had a stem cell transplant for chronic granulomatous disease, so the T cells may come from the graft donor. The sequenced sample was peripheral blood, obtained 180 days after TCRalphabeta/CD19-depleted stem cell transplant. CDR3 protein: CASSESPLNTGELFF. In nucleotides, the CDR3 is TGCGCCAGCAGTGAGTCGCCCTTAAACACCGGGGAGCTGTTTTTT.